Detailed here is one TCR beta chain. Its antigen is still unknown. The sample belongs to a study of cytomegalovirus exposure and HLA in healthy donors. V was pared by 2 bases and J by 4 bases, with 11 bases between. This CDR3 has 14 residues. Germline V CDR1 and CDR2: MNHEY, SVGAGI. Overall study findings and caveats: Owing to their indistinguishability, certain V segments, notably TRBV6-2 and TRBV6-3, were excluded. TCR beta V segments were, for the most part, productive about 87% or about 30% of the time in an earlier analysis. Some TCR beta chains (roughly 150 of them) were listed as cytomegalovirus-associated.

Donors sampled were nominally healthy, though unrecorded immune exposures were likely. The PCR had 60 Vbeta and 13 Jbeta primers. The data were produced by immunoSEQ multiplex PCR, yet TCRdb's version contains in-frame clones alone and is incomplete. The sample yields roughly 190,000 clones, 82% seen once. Sequencing was done on a sample of PBMCs. The rearrangement uses TRBV6-5 and TRBJ1-2; D is unclear. The receptor's source is a woman aged 18 to 35 in good health and CMV-seronegative. The CDR3 coding sequence is TGTGCCAGCAGTTACAGAGCAAACCCCTATGGCTACACCTTC. Protein product: CASSYRANPYGYTF.